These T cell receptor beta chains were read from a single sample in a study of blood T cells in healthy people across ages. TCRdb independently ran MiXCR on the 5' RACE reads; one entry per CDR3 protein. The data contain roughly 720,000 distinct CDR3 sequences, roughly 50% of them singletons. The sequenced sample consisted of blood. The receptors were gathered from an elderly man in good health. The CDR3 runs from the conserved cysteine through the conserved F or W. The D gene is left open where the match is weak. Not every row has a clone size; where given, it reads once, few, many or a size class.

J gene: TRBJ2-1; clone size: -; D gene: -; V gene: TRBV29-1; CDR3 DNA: TGCAGCGTTGGTAGTAAGGGTTTCTACAATGAGCAGTTCTTC; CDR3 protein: CSVGSKGFYNEQFF
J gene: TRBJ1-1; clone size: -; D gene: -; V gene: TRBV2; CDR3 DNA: TGTGCCAGCAGTGAATCCGCAGGGTTCACTGAAGCTTTCTTT; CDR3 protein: CASSESAGFTEAFF
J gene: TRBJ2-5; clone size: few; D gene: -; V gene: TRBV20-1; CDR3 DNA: TGCAGTGCTCCGCCGAAAGAGACCCAGTACTTC; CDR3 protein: CSAPPKETQYF
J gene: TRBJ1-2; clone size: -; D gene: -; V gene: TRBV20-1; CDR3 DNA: TGCAGTGCTAGCGAGGTTTGGGGCTATGGCTACACCTTC; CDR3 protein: CSASEVWGYGYTF
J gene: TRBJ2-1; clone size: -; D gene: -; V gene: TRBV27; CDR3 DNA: TGTGCCAGCAGTTTTGGGGGGTACGTGGGACGTGGCAATGAGCAGTTCTTC; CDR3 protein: CASSFGGYVGRGNEQFF
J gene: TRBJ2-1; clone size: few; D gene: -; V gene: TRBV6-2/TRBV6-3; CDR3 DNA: TGTGCCAGCAGTTACCCCCTGACTTCCCCCAGTTTGGATGAGCAGTTCTTC; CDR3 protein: CASSYPLTSPSLDEQFF
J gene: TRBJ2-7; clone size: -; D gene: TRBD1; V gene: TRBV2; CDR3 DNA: TGTGCCACCTCCGGACAGGGGAGCTCCTACGAGCAGTACTTC; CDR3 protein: CATSGQGSSYEQYF
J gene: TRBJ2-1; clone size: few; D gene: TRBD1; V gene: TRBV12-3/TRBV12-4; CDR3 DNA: TGTGCCAGCAGGCCGACAGGGGGCTTCTACAATGAGCAGTTCTTC; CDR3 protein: CASRPTGGFYNEQFF
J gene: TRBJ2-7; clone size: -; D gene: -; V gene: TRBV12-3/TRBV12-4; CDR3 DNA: TGTGCCAGCAGTCACGGACAGTCCGAGCAGTACTTC; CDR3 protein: CASSHGQSEQYF
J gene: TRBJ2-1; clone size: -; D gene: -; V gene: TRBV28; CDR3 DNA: TGTGCCAGCGACTCCCCCTACAATGAGCAGTTCTTC; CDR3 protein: CASDSPYNEQFF
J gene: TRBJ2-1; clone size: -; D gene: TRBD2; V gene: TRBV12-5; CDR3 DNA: TGCGCTAGTGGTTTGGTACTTAGCACGCTAGCGGGAGGTCGCTCCTACAATGAGCAGTTCTTC; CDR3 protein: CASGLVLSTLAGGRSYNEQFF
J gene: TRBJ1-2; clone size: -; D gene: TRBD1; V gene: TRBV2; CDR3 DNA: TGTGCCAGCAGTGGGGGACAGGGGTTGTATGGCTACACCTTC; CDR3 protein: CASSGGQGLYGYTF
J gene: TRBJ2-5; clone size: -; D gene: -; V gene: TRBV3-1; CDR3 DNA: TGTGCCAGCAGCCAAGATCAGGGCCTAAAGGGCCAGTACTTC; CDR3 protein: CASSQDQGLKGQYF
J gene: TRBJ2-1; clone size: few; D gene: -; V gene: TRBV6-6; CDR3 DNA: TGTGCCAGCAGTTACTCGTCAGTGCGGGGCGATGAGCAGTTCTTC; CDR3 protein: CASSYSSVRGDEQFF
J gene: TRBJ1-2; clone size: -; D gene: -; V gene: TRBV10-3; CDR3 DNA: TGTGCCATCAGTGAGGAGGGGACGAGCTATGGCTACACCTTC; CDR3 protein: CAISEEGTSYGYTF
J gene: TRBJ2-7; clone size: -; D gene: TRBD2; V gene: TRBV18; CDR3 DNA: TGTGCCAGCTCCAGCCAGCGGGAGCTTGAGCAGTACTTC; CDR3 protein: CASSSQRELEQYF
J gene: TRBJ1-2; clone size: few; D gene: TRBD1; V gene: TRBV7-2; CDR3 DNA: TGTGCCAGCAGCTCGACAGGACAGGGCTATGGCTACACCTTC; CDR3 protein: CASSSTGQGYGYTF
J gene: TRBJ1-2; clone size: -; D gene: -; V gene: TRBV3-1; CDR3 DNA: TGTGCCAGCAGCCGAGCAGCGGGGGCAGGGTCTTCTGGCTACACCTTC; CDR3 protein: CASSRAAGAGSSGYTF
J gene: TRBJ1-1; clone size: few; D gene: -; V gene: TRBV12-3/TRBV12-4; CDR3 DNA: TGTGCCAGCAGTTTAGATGGAGGGCGAGGGACTGAAGCTTTCTTT; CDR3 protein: CASSLDGGRGTEAFF